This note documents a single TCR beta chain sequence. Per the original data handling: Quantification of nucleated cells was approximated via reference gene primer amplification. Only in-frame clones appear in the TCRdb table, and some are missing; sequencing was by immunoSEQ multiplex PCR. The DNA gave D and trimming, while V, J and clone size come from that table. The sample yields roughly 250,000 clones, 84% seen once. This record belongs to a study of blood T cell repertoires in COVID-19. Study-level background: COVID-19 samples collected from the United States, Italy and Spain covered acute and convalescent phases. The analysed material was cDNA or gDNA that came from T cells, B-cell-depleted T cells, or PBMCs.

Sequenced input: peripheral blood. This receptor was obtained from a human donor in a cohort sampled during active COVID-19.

In nucleotides, the CDR3 is TGCGCCAGCAGCCACCCATCTAGCGGGCATTACAATGAGCAGTTCTTC. Its protein product is CASSHPSSGHYNEQFF. The V gene is TRBV4-1, the J gene TRBJ2-1; the match to TRBD2 covers 8 bases. J gave up 4 bases and V 3 bases, and 8 bases lay outside the gene matches. From germline, CDR1 is MGHRA and CDR2 YSYEKL. This CDR3 is built from 16 residues.